A single sample gave rise to the 10 T cell receptor beta chains below, sequenced in a study of spatial heterogeneity in lung cancer. MiXCR was run by TCRdb on the 5' RACE reads, yielding one entry per CDR3 protein. The sample has 45,000 to 55,000 distinct CDR3 sequences, approximately 5.7% seen once. Documented time point: sample taken at primary tumor resection. Sequencing was performed on PBMCs, taken at surgery. These receptors originate from a male donor with early-stage non-small cell lung cancer.

This clonotype was seen at least ten times. The J gene is TRBJ1-2, the V gene TRBV5-4; TRBD1 matches at 9 bases. The CDR3 runs to 15 residues. The germline V gene has CDR1 SGHNT and CDR2 YYREEE (reference sequence). V was clipped by 0 bases and J by 5 bases; unmatched bases: 5. The DNA of the CDR3 is TGTGCCAGCAGCTTGGTGGGACAGGGTCCTTATGGCTACACCTTC. This encodes CASSLVGQGPYGYTF.

Ten or more counts support this clonotype. V is TRBV20-1 and J is TRBJ1-3; D is unclear. Trimming left V 2 bases short and J 0 bases short, with 14 bases between. Germline V gene data show CDR1 as DFQATT and CDR2 as SNEGSKA (reference sequence). This CDR3 region has 16 residues. The CDR3 region is CSARSQSEGSGNTIYF. The CDR3 DNA follows: TGCAGTGCTAGATCCCAGTCGGAAGGCTCTGGAAACACCATATATTTT.

This clonotype was recorded at least ten times. The chain combines TRBV30 with TRBJ2-7; D may correspond to TRBD1 or TRBD2 (5 bases each). The V end lost 1 base, the J end lost 4 bases, and 14 bases lay between the germline ends. In germline, CDR1 is GTSNPN, CDR2 SVGIG (reference sequence). The CDR3 is 14 residues long. The CDR3 spells CAWSAGTELYEQYF. The CDR3 DNA is TGTGCCTGGAGTGCCGGGACGGAGTTATACGAGCAGTACTTC.

This clonotype has a count of ten or more. The rearrangement links TRBV20-1 to TRBJ1-1, with D uncertain. Germline V gives CDR1 DFQATT, CDR2 SNEGSKA (reference sequence). V gave up 1 base and J gave up 5 bases, with 2 bases separating them. This CDR3 is 10 amino acids long. CDR3 nucleotides: TGCAGTGCTAGAGGTACTGAAGCTTTCTTT. It is translated as CSARGTEAFF.

This clonotype was counted many times. V and J are TRBV20-1 and TRBJ2-7; D is possibly TRBD1 (5 bases). Germline CDR1 DFQATT, CDR2 SNEGSKA (reference sequence). CDR3 length equals 12 residues. The ends were cut back, 0 bases at V and 6 bases at J, with 9 bases in the middle. The CDR3 nucleotides read TGCAGTGCTAGAGATATAGGGGTCGAGCAGTACTTC. Its translation: CSARDIGVEQYF.

The rearrangement links TRBV5-1 to TRBJ2-5; 11 nucleotides agree with TRBD2. Trimming at V came to 0 bases and at J to 7 bases, leaving 8 bases not matched to a gene. The CDR3 has 16 residues. CDR1 SGHRS and CDR2 YFSETQ come from the germline V gene. The CDR3 DNA is TGCGCCAGCAGCTTGGGAACTAGCGGGAGTCTCGGGACCCAGTACTTC. Protein sequence: CASSLGTSGSLGTQYF.

This clonotype was observed many times. J is TRBJ1-2 and V is TRBV28; D unclear. CDR3 length: 13 amino acids. V was clipped by 3 bases and J by 2 bases, with 7 bases between them. Germline V lookup: CDR1 MDHEN, CDR2 SYDVKM. The DNA of the CDR3 is TGTGCCAGCAGTTTGCGTGAGAACTATGGCTACACCTTC. Translation: CASSLRENYGYTF.

To note about this clonotype: An end of the junction differs from the germline gene, which may be a read error. The rearrangement links TRBV5-1 to TRBJ2-1; TRBD2 aligns across 8 bases. Germline values: CDR1 SGHRS, CDR2 YFSETQ. This CDR3 comprises 15 residues. CDR3 amino acids: CASSLGSGSGDELFF. The CDR3 DNA follows: TGCGCCAGCAGCTTGGGGAGCGGGAGTGGGGATGAGCTGTTCTTC.

In this sample, this clonotype turned up many times. The genes are TRBV18 and TRBJ1-2; D gene unclear. Germline lookup yields CDR1 KGHSH and CDR2 LQKENI. The CDR3 has 14 amino acids. The V end lost 6 bases, the J end lost 0 bases, and 11 bases lay between the germline ends. CDR3 nucleotides: TGTGCCAGCTCCTTCTCGAGGACTAACTATGGCTACACCTTC. Translating gives CASSFSRTNYGYTF. Complete variable domain (other parts from reference TRBV18 and TRBJ1-2): NAGVMQNPRHLVRRRGQEARLRCSPMKGHSHVYWYRQLPEEGLKFMVYLQKENIIDESGMPKERFSAEFPKEGPSILRIQQVVRGDSAAYFCASSFSRTNYGYTFGSGTRLTVV.

This clonotype occurred many times. J is TRBJ2-5 and V is TRBV5-1; 9 positions agree with TRBD1. The CDR3 consists of 14 residues. Germline lookup yields CDR1 SGHRS and CDR2 YFSETQ. The V and J ends lost 6 bases and 3 bases, in that order; junction bases with no gene match: 6. CDR3 in amino acids: CASTTGTGKETQYF. The DNA for the CDR3 is TGCGCCAGCACCACGGGGACAGGGAAAGAGACCCAGTACTTC. Combining the CDR3 with reference TRBV5-1 and TRBJ2-5 gives the whole variable domain KAGVTQTPRYLIKTRGQQVTLSCSPISGHRSVSWYQQTPGQGLQFLFEYFSETQRNKGNFPGRFSGRQFSNSRSEMNVSTLELGDSALYLCASTTGTGKETQYFGPGTRLLVL.